This TCR beta chain emerged from a study of cytomegalovirus exposure and HLA in healthy donors. Regarding the study as a whole: Reportedly, diagnosis of cytomegalovirus status by the classifier showed high specificity and sensitivity. Trimming of TCR beta V- and J-genes showed a link, identified in a later analysis, to a missense DCLRE1C variant.

The germline V and J ends were trimmed by 4 bases and 8 bases, with 14 bases remaining between them. Germline values: CDR1 SQVTM, CDR2 ANQGSEA. This CDR3 is built from 12 residues. It was with 60 Vbeta and 13 Jbeta primers that the PCR ran. Assay used: immunoSEQ multiplex PCR; TCRdb lists only in-frame clones, some missing. The repertoire includes some 130,000 clones, 76% of them detected once, and approximately 2% sits in the top ten. This clone was seen a single time. Its antigen is as yet unknown. Healthy bone marrow donors made up the cohort. Sequencing used PBMCs. This rearrangement joins TRBV29-1 to TRBJ1-1, with D uncertain. This clonotype was sampled from a female donor in good health and CMV-seropositive. CDR3 coding DNA: TGCAGCGTTGGGGCCTCAGGTCCGGAAGCTTTCTTT. Translating it yields CSVGASGPEAFF.